The 28 T cell receptor beta chains listed next were all sequenced from one sample in a study of blood T cell repertoires in COVID-19. The repertoire was sequenced with immunoSEQ multiplex PCR; TCRdb's copy has only in-frame clones and lacks some. The table shows 30,000 to 45,000 clones, with 85% to 90% occurring only once. Sequenced input: peripheral blood. These receptor sequences come from a woman between 70 and 85 years old with active COVID-19.

The genes are TRBV7-9 and TRBJ2-7, with 13 bases that match TRBD2. Germline assignment: CDR1 SEHNR and CDR2 FQNEAQ (reference sequence). CDR3 length: 18 residues. The V and J ends lost 1 base and 4 bases, in that order; junction bases with no gene match: 10. The CDR3 nucleotides are TGTGCCAGCAGCTTAGGGGCGGGAGGACTAGCGGGGGTTTACGAGCAGTACTTC. Amino acids: CASSLGAGGLAGVYEQYF.

The rearrangement links TRBV5-1 to TRBJ1-6; possible D gene TRBD1, 6 bases. V was pared by 0 bases and J by 9 bases, with 16 bases between. Germline-derived CDR1 and CDR2 are SGHRS and YFSETQ. The CDR3 is made up of 16 amino acids. CDR3 sequence (DNA): TGCGCCAGCAGCTTGGAGGGGAACAAGGGGGTTTCACCCCTCCACTTT. It yields the protein CASSLEGNKGVSPLHF.

The chain has TRBV2 and TRBJ2-1; 7 bases match TRBD1. The CDR3 loop spans 14 amino acids. The V segment lost 4 bases and the J segment 6 bases; nucleotides outside the gene matches: 6. Germline values: CDR1 SNHLY, CDR2 FYNNEI. In DNA, the CDR3 is TGTGCCAGCAGTGTAGAGGCAGGGGGCAATGAGCAGTTCTTC. Amino acid sequence: CASSVEAGGNEQFF.

V usage is TRBV5-4 and J usage is TRBJ1-2, with D perhaps TRBD1 (5 bases). The CDR3 is 15 residues long. V was shortened by 0 bases and J by 8 bases, with 17 bases between the two germline ends. Per germline, CDR1 SGHNT and CDR2 YYREEE (reference sequence). CDR3 loop: CASSLALGTPGGYTF. Written as DNA, the CDR3 is TGTGCCAGCAGCTTGGCCCTCGGGACTCCGGGGGGCTACACCTTC.

The chain uses TRBV7-8 and TRBJ2-3; 8 bases map to TRBD2. The length of the CDR3 is 19 residues. With V trimmed by 5 bases and J by 2 bases, 18 bases remained unmatched. The V gene's germline CDR1 is SGHVS and CDR2 FQNEAQ. The CDR3 sequence: CASSTQSGGGFRFTDTQYF. CDR3 nucleotide sequence: TGTGCCAGCAGCACTCAATCCGGGGGGGGGTTTCGGTTCACAGATACGCAGTATTTT. Full variable domain (remainder filled in from reference TRBV7-8 and TRBJ2-3): GAGVSQSPRYKVAKRGQDVALRCDPISGHVSLFWYQQALGQGPEFLTYFQNEAQLDKSGLPSDRFFAERPEGSVSTLKIQRTQQEDSAVYLCASSTQSGGGFRFTDTQYFGPGTRLTVL.

The chain recombines TRBV7-6 with TRBJ2-3; TRBD1 matches 7 bases. J was trimmed by 2 bases and V by 4 bases; bases with no gene match: 6. Per the germline V gene, CDR1 is SGHVS and CDR2 is FNYEAQ. This CDR3 has 15 residues. The CDR3 sequence is CASSSGQRPTDTQYF. The CDR3 region has the DNA TGTGCCAGCAGCTCGGGACAGCGACCCACAGATACGCAGTATTTT.

This chain links TRBV29-1 with TRBJ1-1; D call uncertain. Germline V CDR1 and CDR2: SQVTM, ANQGSEA. Trimming left V 6 bases short and J 11 bases short, with 13 bases between. This CDR3 region has 10 residues. CDR3 in amino acids: CSVYESRAFF. The CDR3 coding sequence is TGCAGCGTGTATGAGAGCCGGGCTTTCTTT.

Here the CDR3 reads CASTRTREEKLFF. CDR3 DNA: TGTGCCAGCACCCGGACCCGGGAGGAAAAACTGTTTTTT. The chain has TRBV2 and TRBJ1-4; no clear D gene. The V and J ends lost 7 bases and 8 bases respectively, with 14 bases between them. Germline-derived CDR1 and CDR2 are SNHLY and FYNNEI. This CDR3 region has 13 residues.

This rearrangement joins TRBV4-2 to TRBJ2-3; D remains unclear. The V end was cut by 4 bases, the J end by 6 bases, with 14 bases between. The CDR3 totals 14 residues. CDR1 is LGHNA and CDR2 is YNFKEQ in the germline V gene. CDR3 region: CASSPISVEDTQYF. The DNA for the CDR3 is TGTGCCAGCAGCCCCATTTCGGTGGAGGATACGCAGTATTTT.

The chain carries TRBV6-5 and TRBJ2-3, with no clear D. Germline V gene lookup returns CDR1 MNHEY and CDR2 SVGAGI. V was cut by 6 bases and J by 2 bases, with 6 bases left in between. The CDR3 extends over 12 amino acids. The CDR3 DNA follows: TGTGCCAGCAGGAGGTCCACAGATACGCAGTATTTT. This translates into CASRRSTDTQYF.

CDR3 region: CASSSDTYGYTF. In nucleotides, the CDR3 is TGTGCCAGCAGTTCGGACACATATGGCTACACCTTC. The rearrangement links TRBV5-4 to TRBJ1-2; weak D call: TRBD1 (5 bases). The germline CDR1 and CDR2 sequences are SGHNT and YYREEE (reference sequence). Trimming took 5 bases from V and 5 from J, leaving 10 bases between them. The CDR3 extends over 12 amino acids.

The chain couples TRBV28 to TRBJ2-7; 8 bases match TRBD1. Trimming removed 8 bases from V and 3 bases from J; junction bases left unmatched: 9. CDR1 is MDHEN and CDR2 is SYDVKM in the germline V gene. CDR3 length equals 14 residues. The CDR3 region has the DNA TGTGCCAGCTCCATCCCGGGACAGGTCTACGAGCAGTACTTC. It specifies CASSIPGQVYEQYF.

This clone has only one observation. The chain joins TRBV7-9 to TRBJ1-1; possible D gene TRBD1, 6 bases. Trimming left V 6 bases short and J 5 bases short, with 13 bases between. This CDR3 comprises 13 residues. Germline CDR1 is SEHNR and CDR2 is FQNEAQ (reference sequence). CDR3: CASRSGERTEAFF. As DNA, the CDR3 is TGTGCCAGCAGGTCAGGGGAACGAACTGAAGCTTTCTTT.

CDR3 nucleotide sequence: TGCAGCGTTGAAGCTTATTCCCCAGGGGTCTCCTACAATGAGCAGTTCTTC. Its protein product is CSVEAYSPGVSYNEQFF. The V call is TRBV29-1, the J call TRBJ2-1; tentative D call: TRBD1 (6 bases). The V gene lost 1 base and the J gene lost 0 bases, with 16 bases spanning the gap. CDR1 is SQVTM and CDR2 is ANQGSEA in the germline V gene. There are 17 residues in the CDR3.

This chain connects TRBV5-1 to TRBJ2-6, with a possible D match to TRBD2 (5 bases). Germline CDR1 SGHRS, CDR2 YFSETQ. V was trimmed by 0 bases and J by 0 bases, leaving 7 bases between them. CDR3 length: 16 residues. CDR3 bases: TGCGCCAGCAGCTTGGTTGGGAGCTCTGGGGCCAACGTCCTGACTTTC. As protein: CASSLVGSSGANVLTF.

The chain employs TRBV6-1 and TRBJ1-6, with TRBD1 identical over 9 bases. With V trimmed by 2 bases and J by 7 bases, 6 bases remained unmatched. CDR1 and CDR2 (germline): MNHNS, SASEGT. The CDR3 covers 16 residues. Here the CDR3 reads CASSEYDRGGNSPLHF. The CDR3 bases are TGTGCCAGCAGTGAATACGACAGGGGGGGCAATTCACCCCTCCACTTT.

CDR3 in amino acids: CASSTNRGEQYF. The CDR3 DNA follows: TGTGCCAGCAGTACAAACAGGGGCGAGCAGTACTTC. The chain carries TRBV2 and TRBJ2-7; 7 nucleotides match TRBD1. With 5 bases clipped from V and 6 bases from J, the junction kept 4 bases outside the gene matches. In germline, CDR1 is SNHLY, CDR2 FYNNEI. The CDR3 is 12 amino acids.

This clone turned up a few times. The CDR3, as DNA: TGTGCCAGTAGTGTCCAGGTGAACACTGAAGCTTTCTTT. Translation: CASSVQVNTEAFF. The V call is TRBV19, the J call TRBJ1-1; D is unresolved. Germline-derived CDR1 and CDR2 are LNHDA and SQIVND (reference sequence). CDR3 length equals 13 residues. The germline V and J ends were trimmed by 5 bases and 0 bases, with 7 bases remaining between them.

This clone appeared a few times. The DNA of the CDR3 is TGCGCCAGCAGCCAAGTTGACGGGAGCTCCTACGAGCAGTACTTC. Translation gives CASSQVDGSSYEQYF. The V gene is TRBV4-1, the J gene TRBJ2-7; TRBD2 might be the D (6 bases). The CDR3 is 15 amino acids. Trimming shortened V by 1 base and J by 0 bases, and 10 bases separated the two germline ends. CDR1 MGHRA and CDR2 YSYEKL come from the germline V gene.

The chain carries TRBV11-1 and TRBJ2-1; D is perhaps TRBD1 (7 bases). CDR3 length: 14 amino acids. The V gene lost 3 bases and the J gene lost 10 bases, with 16 bases spanning the gap. CDR1 is SGHAT, CDR2 FQDESV, per germline (reference sequence). This CDR3 is CASSFLRGDREQFF. Written as DNA, the CDR3 is TGTGCCAGCAGCTTTCTTCGCGGGGACAGAGAGCAGTTCTTC.

This chain joins TRBV4-3 and TRBJ2-3; possibly TRBD2 for D (6 bases). The CDR3 sequence is 15 residues long. V was clipped by 0 bases and J by 5 bases, with 12 bases between them. Germline lookup yields CDR1 LGHNA and CDR2 YSLEER. The CDR3 protein is CASSQERAEGDTQYF. The CDR3 nucleotides read TGCGCCAGCAGCCAAGAACGGGCGGAGGGAGATACGCAGTATTTT.

The chain carries TRBV11-2 and TRBJ1-2; D may be TRBD1 (6 bases). The CDR3 length is 12 residues. Trimming stripped 5 bases from V and 7 bases from J, with 11 bases between. Per the germline V gene, CDR1 is SGHAT and CDR2 is FQNNGV. CDR3 coding DNA: TGTGCCAGCAGCCCAGGGGCGGGTGGCTACACCTTC. This gives the protein CASSPGAGGYTF.

The chain recombines TRBV5-1 with TRBJ2-1; 9 positions match TRBD2. The germline V gene encodes CDR1 SGHRS and CDR2 YFSETQ. Trimming removed 3 bases from V and 4 bases from J; junction bases left unmatched: 2. The CDR3 is made up of 14 amino acids. The CDR3 sequence: CASSWAGGYNEQFF. CDR3 in DNA: TGCGCCAGCAGCTGGGCGGGGGGGTACAATGAGCAGTTCTTC. Combining the CDR3 with reference TRBV5-1 and TRBJ2-1 gives the whole variable domain KAGVTQTPRYLIKTRGQQVTLSCSPISGHRSVSWYQQTPGQGLQFLFEYFSETQRNKGNFPGRFSGRQFSNSRSEMNVSTLELGDSALYLCASSWAGGYNEQFFGPGTRLTVL.

This clone has just a few counts. The rearrangement links TRBV7-9 to TRBJ2-3; 7 bases map to TRBD1. The ends lost 5 bases at V and 1 base at J; junction bases unmatched: 6. This CDR3 contains 15 residues. Germline CDR1 reads SEHNR; CDR2 reads FQNEAQ (reference sequence). CDR3 DNA sequence: TGTGCCAGCAGCCCCCGACAGGGCGGCACAGATACGCAGTATTTT. Translation: CASSPRQGGTDTQYF.

This chain joins TRBV27 and TRBJ1-3, with D possibly being TRBD1 (6 bases). Germline CDR1 reads MNHEY; CDR2 reads SMNVEV (reference sequence). Trimming cost V 5 bases and J 0 bases, with 8 bases left between them. This CDR3 is built from 14 residues. The CDR3 sequence is CASSRGGSGNTIYF. CDR3 DNA sequence: TGTGCCAGCAGTAGAGGGGGCTCTGGAAACACCATATATTTT.

V and J are TRBV3-1 (or the pseudogene TRBV3-2) and TRBJ1-2; 9 positions agree with TRBD1. The CDR3 length is 14 residues. CDR1 and CDR2 (germline): LGHDT, YNNKEL (reference sequence). V lost 1 base, J lost 6 bases, and 3 bases stayed unmatched. For the CDR3, the DNA is TGTGCCAGCAGCCAAGGGGACAGGGCGGATGGCTACACCTTC. This sequence encodes CASSQGDRADGYTF.

This chain links TRBV4-3 with TRBJ1-1; the match to TRBD1 covers 9 bases. The junction had 13 bases not matched to a gene; V was cut back by 0 bases and J by 8 bases. The CDR3 runs to 17 residues. The germline V gene has CDR1 LGHNA and CDR2 YSLEER. CDR3 amino acids: CASSQDVQGALSLEAFF. Here the CDR3 DNA reads TGCGCCAGCAGCCAAGATGTACAGGGGGCATTGTCCCTCGAAGCTTTCTTT.

The rearrangement joins TRBV28 to TRBJ2-7, with 7 bases matching TRBD2. Germline-derived CDR1 and CDR2 are MDHEN and SYDVKM. V shed 6 bases and J 1 base; nucleotides not matched to a gene: 12. The CDR3 sequence is 16 residues long. CDR3 protein: CASSSAGTTLSYEQYF. In nucleotides, the CDR3 is TGTGCCAGCAGCTCCGCCGGGACTACGTTATCCTACGAGCAGTACTTC.